This T cell receptor (beta chain) was found in a study of blood T cells in healthy people across ages. Together with a sample-barcoded 5' primer, a J-beta primer mix was included in a second PCR lasting roughly 6 to 12 cycles. MiXCR, run by TCRdb on the 5' RACE reads, gives a single entry per CDR3 protein. The sample lists about 1.7 million distinct CDR3 sequences, 28% occurring once. Broader study findings: Considered underestimates were the diversity estimates obtained from one million T cells.

CDR3 length: 16 amino acids. The V end was cut by 0 bases, the J end by 8 bases, with 19 bases between. Germline V CDR1 and CDR2: MNHNY, SVGAGI (reference sequence). Details on this clonotype: Its antigen is still unknown.

This receptor was taken from a woman aged 25 to 39 in good health. Sequenced sample: blood. The genes are TRBV6-6 and TRBJ1-2, with D possibly being TRBD1 (5 bases). The CDR3 spells CASSYSIHQGAGGYTF. CDR3 nucleotide sequence: TGTGCCAGCAGTTACTCGATTCATCAGGGAGCGGGGGGCTACACCTTC.